A single sample gave rise to the 26 T cell receptor beta chains below, sequenced in a study of control samples from healthy donors and cancer patients. Data came from immunoSEQ multiplex PCR; TCRdb stores just in-frame clones and leaves some out. The sample records about 94,000 clones, 90% being singletons. Sequencing used blood. These receptors all stem from a woman between 18 and 30 years old in good health.

In this sample, this clone turned up once. The chain carries TRBV7-9 and TRBJ1-5; a weak D match, TRBD1 (6 bases). V gave up 5 bases and J gave up 8 bases, with 19 bases separating them. Germline V gene sequence: CDR1 SEHNR, CDR2 FQNEAQ (reference sequence). This CDR3 spans 15 amino acids. The CDR3 bases are TGTGCCAGCAGCGCTAGGGGGGAACAGGGCGAGCCCCAGCATTTT. This encodes CASSARGEQGEPQHF.

The V gene is TRBV6-5, the J gene TRBJ1-3; D possibly corresponds to TRBD1 (6 bases). The V gene lost 5 bases and the J gene lost 3 bases, with 14 bases spanning the gap. CDR3 length: 15 residues. Looked up from germline, CDR1 is MNHEY and CDR2 is SVGAGI. The CDR3 loop reads CASSTTGIGGNTIYF. The CDR3 region has the DNA TGTGCCAGCAGTACAACAGGGATCGGTGGAAACACCATATATTTT.

V gene TRBV18 combines with J gene TRBJ1-2; 11 bases align to TRBD1. Losses at the gene ends were 3 bases for V and 8 bases for J; bases not matched to a gene: 11. The CDR3 loop spans 16 amino acids. Per germline, CDR1 KGHSH and CDR2 LQKENI. Here the CDR3 DNA reads TGTGCCAGCTCACCGCAGAATGGACAGGGGGCTGGAGGCTACACCTTC. Encoded protein: CASSPQNGQGAGGYTF.

The chain is built from TRBV6-5 and TRBJ1-6, with TRBD1 matching over 10 bases. V shed 6 bases and J 5 bases; nucleotides not matched to a gene: 4. Germline CDR1 MNHEY, CDR2 SVGAGI. The CDR3 runs to 15 residues. The CDR3 DNA is TGTGCCAGCAGCCCCGGGACAGGGGATAATTCACCCCTCCACTTT. It codes for CASSPGTGDNSPLHF.

This clone was observed once. The chain couples TRBV5-1 to TRBJ1-2; 8 bases agree with TRBD1. Germline V gene sequence: CDR1 SGHRS, CDR2 YFSETQ. The CDR3 has 15 residues. V was pared by 2 bases and J by 6 bases, with 9 bases of the junction left unmatched. CDR3: CASSFRQGRDDGYTF. In nucleotides, the CDR3 is TGCGCCAGCAGCTTCAGACAGGGGAGGGATGATGGCTACACCTTC.

The V and J genes are TRBV5-1 and TRBJ1-5; tentative D call: TRBD1 (5 bases). This CDR3 contains 15 residues. Germline assignment: CDR1 SGHRS and CDR2 YFSETQ. V gave up 1 base and J gave up 6 bases, with 14 bases separating them. In DNA, the CDR3 is TGCGCCAGCAGCTTGAGGGGCGGGGTCCCTCAGCCCCAGCATTTT. Protein: CASSLRGGVPQPQHF.

V gene TRBV7-2 combines with J gene TRBJ2-1, with 7 bases aligning to TRBD2. Trimming cost V 5 bases and J 0 bases; bases outside gene matches: 4. The CDR3 has 15 residues. Germline assignment: CDR1 SGHTA and CDR2 FQGNSA. The CDR3 bases are TGTGCCAGCAGCCCATGGACTAGCTCCTACAATGAGCAGTTCTTC. Amino acid sequence: CASSPWTSSYNEQFF.

CDR3 in amino acids: CASSSKNTDTQYF. DNA of the CDR3: TGTGCCAGCAGCTCGAAAAACACAGATACGCAGTATTTT. J is TRBJ2-3 and V is TRBV7-7; the D is unclear. This CDR3 has 13 amino acids. The V end was cut by 4 bases, the J end by 2 bases, with 7 bases between. Germline loops: CDR1 SSHAT, CDR2 FNYEAQ (reference sequence).

The chain links TRBV6-6 to TRBJ2-7, with 7 positions matching TRBD1. The V and J ends lost 2 bases and 0 bases, in that order; junction bases with no gene match: 1. The CDR3 is made up of 14 amino acids. CDR1 and CDR2 (germline): MNHNY, SVGAGI (reference sequence). DNA for the CDR3: TGTGCCAGCAGTTACAGGGACAGCTCCTACGAGCAGTACTTC. Its translation is CASSYRDSSYEQYF.

This clone came up once. The chain recombines TRBV11-2 with TRBJ2-7; D is perhaps TRBD2 (5 bases). Trimming pared 5 bases from V and 4 bases from J, leaving 12 bases between. The CDR3 runs to 13 residues. Looked up from germline, CDR1 is SGHAT and CDR2 is FQNNGV. CDR3 sequence (DNA): TGTGCCAGCAGCCCAAGACGGGAATACGAGCAGTACTTC. This codes for CASSPRREYEQYF.

The chain joins TRBV2 to TRBJ1-2; TRBD1 matches 9 bases. The CDR3 length is 13 residues. Looked up from germline, CDR1 is SNHLY and CDR2 is FYNNEI. Unmatched junction bases numbered 5, after V lost 8 bases and J lost 4 bases. CDR3 sequence (DNA): TGTGCCAGCTCGGACAGGGGATCCTATGGCTACACCTTC. It translates to CASSDRGSYGYTF.

The chain couples TRBV25-1 to TRBJ2-7, with TRBD2 matching over 9 bases. CDR1 and CDR2 (germline): MGHDK, SYGVNS. The CDR3 extends over 16 amino acids. Losses at the gene ends were 0 bases for V and 3 bases for J; bases not matched to a gene: 6. CDR3 nucleotides: TGTGCCAGCAGTGAATATGGGCGGGGGGGCCGCTACGAGCAGTACTTC. Protein product: CASSEYGRGGRYEQYF.

The chain combines TRBV6-6 with TRBJ1-2; perhaps TRBD1 as D (5 bases). The ends were cut back, 4 bases at V and 4 bases at J, with 10 bases in the middle. The length of the CDR3 is 13 residues. Per germline, CDR1 MNHNY and CDR2 SVGAGI (reference sequence). The CDR3 DNA reads TGTGCCAGCAGTTCAGGGTACGGCTATGGCTACACCTTC. It yields the protein CASSSGYGYGYTF.

The genes are TRBV5-6 and TRBJ1-1; D remains unclear. Deletions cut 0 bases from V and 1 base from J, with 7 bases between. The germline CDR1 and CDR2 sequences are SGHDT and YYEEEE. The CDR3 has 14 amino acids. The CDR3 spells CASSLVAGNTEAFF. CDR3 nucleotides: TGTGCCAGCAGCTTGGTAGCGGGGAACACTGAAGCTTTCTTT.

The chain has TRBV7-6 and TRBJ2-3; 13 positions match TRBD2. The V gene's germline CDR1 is SGHVS and CDR2 FNYEAQ. The V segment lost 5 bases and the J segment 7 bases; nucleotides outside the gene matches: 6. The CDR3 runs to 15 residues. CDR3 in DNA: TGTGCCAGCAGCCTGACTAGCGGGGGGAGAAATACGCAGTATTTT. Its protein is CASSLTSGGRNTQYF.

V and J are TRBV7-8 and TRBJ1-2; D remains unclear. The germline gives CDR1 SGHVS, CDR2 FQNEAQ. This CDR3 region has 14 residues. V was pared by 2 bases and J by 2 bases, with 9 bases between. The CDR3 protein is CASSLPGTNYGYTF. CDR3 coding DNA: TGTGCCAGCAGCTTACCAGGCACAAACTATGGCTACACCTTC.

This chain links TRBV29-1 with TRBJ2-7; maybe TRBD1 (6 bases). Trimming stripped 3 bases from V and 5 bases from J, with 17 bases between. The CDR3 covers 14 residues. Per the germline V gene, CDR1 is SQVTM and CDR2 is ANQGSEA. This CDR3 reads CSVEDQGIGDEQYF. The CDR3 region has the DNA TGCAGCGTTGAGGATCAGGGGATCGGGGACGAGCAGTACTTC.

This clone was observed once. The J gene is TRBJ2-1, the V gene TRBV9, with a tentative D call TRBD2 (6 bases). Trimming shortened V by 7 bases and J by 5 bases, and 10 bases separated the two germline ends. Germline loops: CDR1 SGDLS, CDR2 YYNGEE. The CDR3 extends over 12 amino acids. This CDR3 is CASASADNEQFF. CDR3 coding DNA: TGTGCCAGCGCTAGCGCTGACAATGAGCAGTTCTTC.

The gene calls are TRBV3-1 (or the pseudogene TRBV3-2) and TRBJ2-1; D ambiguous. Germline assignment: CDR1 LGHDT and CDR2 YNNKEL (reference sequence). The germline V and J ends were trimmed by 0 bases and 0 bases, with 12 bases remaining between them. There are 17 residues in the CDR3. The CDR3 loop reads CASSQDQWVSSYNEQFF. The CDR3 DNA is TGTGCCAGCAGCCAAGATCAGTGGGTGAGCTCCTACAATGAGCAGTTCTTC.

The chain employs TRBV5-1 and TRBJ2-2, with D tentatively TRBD1 (5 bases). Per the germline V gene, CDR1 is SGHRS and CDR2 is YFSETQ. Trimming pared 3 bases from V and 2 bases from J, leaving 11 bases between. The CDR3 has 15 amino acids. CDR3 sequence: CASSSTTVNTGELFF. For the CDR3, the DNA is TGCGCCAGCAGCTCCACGACAGTAAACACCGGGGAGCTGTTTTTT. Using reference TRBV5-1 and TRBJ2-2 for the parts outside the CDR3, the full variable domain is KAGVTQTPRYLIKTRGQQVTLSCSPISGHRSVSWYQQTPGQGLQFLFEYFSETQRNKGNFPGRFSGRQFSNSRSEMNVSTLELGDSALYLCASSSTTVNTGELFFGEGSRLTVL.

The genes are TRBV5-6 and TRBJ2-7; unclear D gene. There are 18 residues in the CDR3. V was cut by 5 bases and J by 6 bases, with 30 bases left in between. Germline CDR1 is SGHDT and CDR2 is YYEEEE. CDR3 region: CASSSTLTWTTSRGEQYF. DNA of the CDR3: TGTGCCAGCAGTTCAACGTTAACATGGACCACCTCTCGCGGCGAGCAGTACTTC. The variable domain in full, completed from reference TRBV5-6 and TRBJ2-7, reads DAGVTQSPTHLIKTRGQQVTLRCSPKSGHDTVSWYQQALGQGPQFIFQYYEEEERQRGNFPDRFSGHQFPNYSSELNVNALLLGDSALYLCASSSTLTWTTSRGEQYFGPGTRLTVT.

A word on this clone: The same CDR3 is also encoded by other DNA sequences in this sample. The gene calls are TRBV14 and TRBJ1-2; 8 bases line up with TRBD1. The CDR3 spans 12 residues. With 4 bases clipped from V and 6 bases from J, the junction kept 1 base outside the gene matches. The germline V gene encodes CDR1 SGHDN and CDR2 FVKESK. This CDR3 reads CASSPTGDGYTF. CDR3 nucleotides: TGTGCCAGCAGCCCGACAGGGGATGGCTACACCTTC.

The rearrangement links TRBV11-3 to TRBJ1-5; TRBD1 aligns across 7 bases. Unmatched junction bases numbered 20, after V lost 5 bases and J lost 7 bases. CDR1 and CDR2 (germline): SGHNT, YENEEA. This CDR3 is 18 amino acids long. The CDR3 DNA reads TGTGCCAGCAGCCCCTTGAATAGAGGGGGCGAGCAGTACCAGCCCCAGCATTTT. Translated: CASSPLNRGGEQYQPQHF.

The rearrangement joins TRBV14 to TRBJ1-2; tentatively, D is TRBD1 (6 bases). Germline assignment: CDR1 SGHDN and CDR2 FVKESK. The CDR3 covers 16 residues. Trimming removed 2 bases from V and 7 bases from J, with 20 bases in between. The CDR3 here is CASSQSGIRGMGGYTF. CDR3 coding DNA: TGTGCCAGCAGCCAAAGCGGGATCAGGGGAATGGGTGGCTACACCTTC. The full variable domain, in which reference TRBV14 and TRBJ1-2 provide the parts outside the CDR3, is EAGVTQFPSHSVIEKGQTVTLRCDPISGHDNLYWYRRVMGKEIKFLLHFVKESKQDESGMPNNRFLAERTGGTYSTLKVQPAELEDSGVYFCASSQSGIRGMGGYTFGSGTRLTVV.

The chain recombines TRBV3-1 (or the pseudogene TRBV3-2) with TRBJ1-6; 7 nucleotides match TRBD1. CDR1 LGHDT and CDR2 YNNKEL come from the germline V gene (reference sequence). Trimming cost V 0 bases and J 16 bases; bases outside gene matches: 21. The length of the CDR3 is 18 residues. Written as DNA, the CDR3 is TGTGCCAGCAGCCAAGATTACCGGACAGGCGTGGAATTAGTGAAGCTCCACTTT. It codes for CASSQDYRTGVELVKLHF.

The CDR3 DNA reads as TGTGCCAGCTCCGATGTTTCCCGGCGGCACGAGCAGTACTTC. Protein product: CASSDVSRRHEQYF. V and J are TRBV27 and TRBJ2-7; D unclear. This CDR3 comprises 14 residues. CDR1 is MNHEY and CDR2 is SMNVEV in the germline V gene (reference sequence). Deletions cut 8 bases from V and 5 bases from J, with 19 bases between.